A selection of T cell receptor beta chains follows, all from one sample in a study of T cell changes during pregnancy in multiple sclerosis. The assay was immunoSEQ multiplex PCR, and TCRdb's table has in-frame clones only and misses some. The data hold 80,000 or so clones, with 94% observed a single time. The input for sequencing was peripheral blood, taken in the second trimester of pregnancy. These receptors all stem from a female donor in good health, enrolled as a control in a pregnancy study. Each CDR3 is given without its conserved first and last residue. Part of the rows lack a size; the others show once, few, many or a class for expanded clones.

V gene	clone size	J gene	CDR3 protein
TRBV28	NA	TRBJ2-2	ASRAAGRTNTGELF
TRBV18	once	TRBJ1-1	ASSEQGDGEAF
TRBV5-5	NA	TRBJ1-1	ASSPLGGGTEAF
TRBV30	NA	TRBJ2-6	AWSSGSSGANVLT
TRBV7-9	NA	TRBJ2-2	ASSFGRDRGKTGELF
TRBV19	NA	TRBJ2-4	ASSIGGGRENIQY
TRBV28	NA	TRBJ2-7	ASSSQGLSPSYEQY
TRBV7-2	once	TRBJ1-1	ASSLRMAGEAF
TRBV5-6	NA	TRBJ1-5	ASSLEGSPHQPQH
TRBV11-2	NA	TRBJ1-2	ASSPRDRGGYGYT
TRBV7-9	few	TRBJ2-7	ASSPGQDGDYEQY
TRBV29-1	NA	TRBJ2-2	SAFQGSGELF
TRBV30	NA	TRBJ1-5	AWSQGLEPQH
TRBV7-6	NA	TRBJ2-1	ASSGTPGLAGNEQF
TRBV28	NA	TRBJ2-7	ASSYGYEQY
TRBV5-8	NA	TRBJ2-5	ASSVIQETQY
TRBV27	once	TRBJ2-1	ASKGLEGYNEQF
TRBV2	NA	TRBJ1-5	ASRRDSNQPQH
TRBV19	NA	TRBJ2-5	ASSYDLDSQETQY
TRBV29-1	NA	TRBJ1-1	SSRLRRRDTEAF
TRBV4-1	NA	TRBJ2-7	ASSLGTAYEQY
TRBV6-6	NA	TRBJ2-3	ASKDEQRGTDTQY
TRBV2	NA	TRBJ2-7	ASLDPGLDYEQY